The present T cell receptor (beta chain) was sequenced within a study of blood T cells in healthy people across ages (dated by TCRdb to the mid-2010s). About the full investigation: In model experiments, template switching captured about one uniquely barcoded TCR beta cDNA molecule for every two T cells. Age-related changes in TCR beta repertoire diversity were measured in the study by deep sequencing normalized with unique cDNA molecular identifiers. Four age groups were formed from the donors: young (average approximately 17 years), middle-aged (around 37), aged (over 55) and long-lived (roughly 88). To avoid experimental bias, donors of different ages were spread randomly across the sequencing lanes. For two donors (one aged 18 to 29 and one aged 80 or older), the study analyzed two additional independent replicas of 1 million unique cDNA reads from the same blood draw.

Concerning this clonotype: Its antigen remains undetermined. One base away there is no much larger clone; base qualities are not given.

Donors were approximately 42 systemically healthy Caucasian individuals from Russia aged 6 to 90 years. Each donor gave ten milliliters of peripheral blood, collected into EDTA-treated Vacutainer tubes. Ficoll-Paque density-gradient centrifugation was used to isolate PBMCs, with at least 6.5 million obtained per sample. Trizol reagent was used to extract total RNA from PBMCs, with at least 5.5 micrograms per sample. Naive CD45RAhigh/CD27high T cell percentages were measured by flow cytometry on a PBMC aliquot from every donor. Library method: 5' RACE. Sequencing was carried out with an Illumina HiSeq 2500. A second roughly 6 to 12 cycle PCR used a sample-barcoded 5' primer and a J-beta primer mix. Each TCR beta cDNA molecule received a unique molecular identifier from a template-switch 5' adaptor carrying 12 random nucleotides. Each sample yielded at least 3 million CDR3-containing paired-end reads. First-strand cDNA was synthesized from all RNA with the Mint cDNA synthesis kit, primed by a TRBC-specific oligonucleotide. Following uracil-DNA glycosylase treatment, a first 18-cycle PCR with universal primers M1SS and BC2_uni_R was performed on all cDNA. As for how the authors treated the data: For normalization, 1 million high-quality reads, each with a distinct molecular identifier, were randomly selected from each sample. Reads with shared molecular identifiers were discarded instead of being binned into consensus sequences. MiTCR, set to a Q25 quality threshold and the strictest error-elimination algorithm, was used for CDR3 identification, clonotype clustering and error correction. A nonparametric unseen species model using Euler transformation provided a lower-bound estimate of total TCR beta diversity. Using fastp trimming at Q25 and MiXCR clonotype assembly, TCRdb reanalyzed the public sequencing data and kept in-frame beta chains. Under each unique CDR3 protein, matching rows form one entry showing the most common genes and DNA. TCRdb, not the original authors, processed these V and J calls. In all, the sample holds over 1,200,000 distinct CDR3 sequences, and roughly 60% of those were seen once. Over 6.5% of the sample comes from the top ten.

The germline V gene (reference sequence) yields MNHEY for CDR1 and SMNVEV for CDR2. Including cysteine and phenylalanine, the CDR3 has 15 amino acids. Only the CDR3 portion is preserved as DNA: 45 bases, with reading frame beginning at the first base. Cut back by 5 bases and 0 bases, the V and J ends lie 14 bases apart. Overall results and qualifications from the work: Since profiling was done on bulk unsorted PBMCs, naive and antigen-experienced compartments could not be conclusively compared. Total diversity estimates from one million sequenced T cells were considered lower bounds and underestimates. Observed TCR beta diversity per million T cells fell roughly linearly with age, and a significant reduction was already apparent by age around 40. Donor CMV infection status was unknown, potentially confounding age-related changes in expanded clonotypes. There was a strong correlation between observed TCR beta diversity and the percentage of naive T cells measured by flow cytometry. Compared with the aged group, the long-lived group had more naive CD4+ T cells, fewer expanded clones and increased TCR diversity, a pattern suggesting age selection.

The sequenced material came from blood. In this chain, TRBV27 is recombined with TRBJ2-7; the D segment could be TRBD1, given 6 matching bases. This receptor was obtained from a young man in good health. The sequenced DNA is TGTGCCAGCAGTAACCACAGGGAGAACTCCTACGAGCAGTACTTC. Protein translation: CASSNHRENSYEQYF.